This record concerns one T cell receptor beta chain sequence. Its antigen is not yet known. Base qualities were left out, and no much larger clone turns up one base away. These data come from a study of shared T cell receptors in the human thymus (dated by TCRdb to about 2021). For the study in its entirety: The study examined how the human thymus generates shared, self-reactive T-cell receptor alpha chains.

Looking up the germline V gene yields CDR1 SGHAT and CDR2 FQNNGV. V is trimmed back by 0 bases and J by 3 bases, and the junction contains 8 bases that no gene match accounts for. The CDR3 spans 17 residues, from the cysteine through the phenylalanine. Only the CDR3 DNA is retained, 51 bases long and in frame from the first base. Library preparation used the immunoSEQ multiplex PCR assay. TCRdb carries this immuneACCESS record with in-frame sequences only. Its versions omit some clonotypes, under half of them owing to an unresolved V gene in the studies checked, with the rest unexplained. This sample is represented by over 650,000 clones; about 90% of them were singletons. Over 0.008% of the sample is held by the ten biggest clonotypes. The same specimen was also included in a second study, on human thymus T cells. That second publication adds: Immunologically healthy infants undergoing open corrective cardiac surgery for congenital heart defects in Finland were used as donors. The thymus tissue came from surgical resects taken out during corrective cardiac surgery. V and J gene segment usage appeared biased in both thymic and peripheral blood repertoires. Highly overlapping thymic TCR repertoires among unrelated individuals were reported in the related research. The study described the TCR alpha and beta repertoires in fewer than 10 infant thymus samples and four matching peripheral blood samples. The cohort included about 6 male and two female infants, with donor ages spanning 7 to 244 days. Thymocytes were freed from the tissue by mechanical means and kept at -70 degrees C as pellets of roughly 8.5-31 million cells. A QIAsymphony instrument was used to extract genomic DNA from the frozen cell pellets. Using the immunoSEQ multiplex PCR assay, the TCRB and TCRAD loci were amplified from a standardized quantity of quality-controlled genomic DNA. The amplicons covered the V(D)J region and were long enough to include the CDR3 and to identify the V and J genes. The commercial immunoSEQ service was used to sequence amplicons on an Illumina platform. Primer bias and sequencing errors were corrected as previously described, and TCRAD and TCRB were defined on the basis of the IMGT database. immunoSEQ Analyzer 3.0 and VDJTools were used for repertoire analysis, which covered basic statistics, V/J segment usage, diversity estimates, rarefaction and pairwise overlap. Diversity was estimated with Chao1, ChaoE, Efron-Thisted, Shannon and inverse Simpson indices, and also on datasets down-sampled to the smallest sample. Repertoire overlap used strict matching of CDR3 nucleotide sequence, V gene and J gene, with Jaccard-based multidimensional scaling clustering. On average, roughly 800,000 unique TCRB clonotypes were obtained from thymus samples, compared with 70,000 to 100,000 from blood samples.

Sequencing was done on a sample of thymocytes. The V and J segments used are TRBV11-2 and TRBJ2-7, with 10 middle bases fitting TRBD2. This receptor was taken from a boy in the first two years of life with a congenital heart defect. Donor details come from another sample of the same person, matched by shared clones. The CDR3 reads CASSLEGLAETFYEQYF. The nucleotide sequence is given as TGTGCCAGCAGCTTAGAAGGACTAGCGGAAACCTTCTACGAGCAGTACTTC.